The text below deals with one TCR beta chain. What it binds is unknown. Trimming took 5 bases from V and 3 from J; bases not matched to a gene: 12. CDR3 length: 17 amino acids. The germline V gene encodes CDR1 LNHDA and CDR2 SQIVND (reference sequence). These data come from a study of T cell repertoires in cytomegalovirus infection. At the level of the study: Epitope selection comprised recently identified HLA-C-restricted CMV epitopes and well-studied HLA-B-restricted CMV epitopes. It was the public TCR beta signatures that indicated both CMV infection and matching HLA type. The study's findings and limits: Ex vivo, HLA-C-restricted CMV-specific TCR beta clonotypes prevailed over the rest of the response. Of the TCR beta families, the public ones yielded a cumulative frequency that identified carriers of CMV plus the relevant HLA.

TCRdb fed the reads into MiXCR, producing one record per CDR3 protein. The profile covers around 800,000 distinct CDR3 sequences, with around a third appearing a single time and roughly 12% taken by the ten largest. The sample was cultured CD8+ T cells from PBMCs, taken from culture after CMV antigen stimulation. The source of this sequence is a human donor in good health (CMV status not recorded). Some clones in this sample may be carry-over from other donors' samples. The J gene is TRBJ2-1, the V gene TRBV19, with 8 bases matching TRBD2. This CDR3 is CASSPLASGGFYNEQFF. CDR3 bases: TGTGCCAGTAGTCCGTTGGCCAGCGGGGGCTTCTACAATGAGCAGTTCTTC.